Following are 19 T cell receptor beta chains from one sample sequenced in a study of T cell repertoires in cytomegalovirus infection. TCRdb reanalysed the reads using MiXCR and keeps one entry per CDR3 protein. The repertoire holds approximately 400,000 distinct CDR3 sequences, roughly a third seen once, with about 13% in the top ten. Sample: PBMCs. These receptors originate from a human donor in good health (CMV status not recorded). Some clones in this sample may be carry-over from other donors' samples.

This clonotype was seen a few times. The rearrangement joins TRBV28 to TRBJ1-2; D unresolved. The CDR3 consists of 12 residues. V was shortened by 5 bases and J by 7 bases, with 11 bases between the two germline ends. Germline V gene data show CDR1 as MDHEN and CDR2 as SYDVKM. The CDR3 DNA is TGTGCCAGCAGTACAGTCCCCGGTGGCTACACCTTC. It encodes CASSTVPGGYTF.

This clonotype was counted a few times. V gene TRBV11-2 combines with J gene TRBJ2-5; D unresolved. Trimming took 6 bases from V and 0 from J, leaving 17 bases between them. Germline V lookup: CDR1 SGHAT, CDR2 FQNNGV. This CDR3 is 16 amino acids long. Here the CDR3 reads CASSPATDMHQETQYF. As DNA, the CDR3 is TGTGCCAGCAGTCCAGCCACAGATATGCACCAAGAGACCCAGTACTTC.

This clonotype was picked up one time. CDR3 bases: TGCGCCAGCAGATCCGAGTTCGGGAGCAATCAGCCCCAGCATTTT. Translation gives CASRSEFGSNQPQHF. The chain employs TRBV4-1 and TRBJ1-5; D remains unclear. This CDR3 contains 15 residues. V lost 6 bases to trimming and J lost 1 base, with 13 bases between them. Germline V CDR1 and CDR2: MGHRA, YSYEKL.

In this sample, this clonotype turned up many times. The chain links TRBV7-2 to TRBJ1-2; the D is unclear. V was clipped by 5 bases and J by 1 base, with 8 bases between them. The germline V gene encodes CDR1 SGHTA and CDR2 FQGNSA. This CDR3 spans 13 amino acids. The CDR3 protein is CASSTLLNYGYTF. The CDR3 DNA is TGTGCCAGCAGCACCCTCCTTAACTATGGCTACACCTTC.

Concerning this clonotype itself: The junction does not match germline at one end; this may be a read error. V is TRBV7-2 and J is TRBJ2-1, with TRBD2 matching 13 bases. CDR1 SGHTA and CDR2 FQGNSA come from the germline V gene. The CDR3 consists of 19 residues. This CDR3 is CASSYGEGLAGSSYHEQFF. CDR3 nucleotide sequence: TGTGCCAGCAGCTACGGGGAGGGACTAGCGGGGAGCTCCTACCATGAGCAGTTCTTC.

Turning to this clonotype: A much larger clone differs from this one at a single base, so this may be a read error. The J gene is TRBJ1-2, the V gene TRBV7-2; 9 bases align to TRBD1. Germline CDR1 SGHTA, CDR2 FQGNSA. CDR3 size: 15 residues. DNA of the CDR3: TGTTCCAGCAGCTACCCTTGGGACAGGGTCTATGGCTACACCTTC. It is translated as CSSSYPWDRVYGYTF.

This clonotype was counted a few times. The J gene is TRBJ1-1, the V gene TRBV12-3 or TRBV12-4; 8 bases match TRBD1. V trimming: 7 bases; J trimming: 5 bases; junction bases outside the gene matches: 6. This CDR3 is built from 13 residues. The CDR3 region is CASTRTGQTEAFF. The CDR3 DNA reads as TGTGCCAGCACCCGGACAGGGCAGACTGAAGCTTTCTTT.

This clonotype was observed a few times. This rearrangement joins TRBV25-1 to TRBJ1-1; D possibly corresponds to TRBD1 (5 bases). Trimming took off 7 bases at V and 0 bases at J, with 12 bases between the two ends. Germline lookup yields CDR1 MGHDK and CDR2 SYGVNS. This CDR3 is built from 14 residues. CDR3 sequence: CASIRAGLNTEAFF. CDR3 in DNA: TGTGCCAGCATTAGGGCAGGGTTGAACACTGAAGCTTTCTTT.

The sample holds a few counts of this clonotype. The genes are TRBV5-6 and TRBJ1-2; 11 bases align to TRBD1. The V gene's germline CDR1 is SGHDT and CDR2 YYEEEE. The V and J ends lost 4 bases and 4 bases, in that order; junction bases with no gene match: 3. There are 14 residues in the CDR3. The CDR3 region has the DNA TGTGCCAGCAGCGGACAGGGGGCCGGCTATGGCTACACCTTC. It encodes CASSGQGAGYGYTF. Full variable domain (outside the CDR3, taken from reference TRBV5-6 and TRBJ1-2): DAGVTQSPTHLIKTRGQQVTLRCSPKSGHDTVSWYQQALGQGPQFIFQYYEEEERQRGNFPDRFSGHQFPNYSSELNVNALLLGDSALYLCASSGQGAGYGYTFGSGTRLTVV.

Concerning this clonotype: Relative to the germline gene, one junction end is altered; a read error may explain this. CDR3: CASSQDLGDWYEHYF. The CDR3 DNA is TGCGCCAGCAGCCAAGATCTCGGGGACTGGTACGAGCATTACTTC. This chain joins TRBV4-3 and TRBJ2-7, with D possibly being TRBD2 (6 bases). Germline-derived CDR1 and CDR2 are LGHNA and YSLEER. This CDR3 region has 15 residues.

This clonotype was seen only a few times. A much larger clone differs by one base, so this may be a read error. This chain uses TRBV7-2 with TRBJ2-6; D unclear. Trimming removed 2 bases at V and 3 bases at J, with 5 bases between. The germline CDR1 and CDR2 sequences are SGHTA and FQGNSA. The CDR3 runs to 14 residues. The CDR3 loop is CASSLYYGANVLTF. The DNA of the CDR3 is TGTGCCAGCAGCTTATACTATGGGGCCAACGTCCTGACTTTC. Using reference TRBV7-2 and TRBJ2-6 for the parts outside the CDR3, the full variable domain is GAGVSQSPSNKVTEKGKDVELRCDPISGHTALYWYRQSLGQGLEFLIYFQGNSAPDKSGLPSDRFSAERTGGSVSTLTIQRTQQEDSAVYLCASSLYYGANVLTFGAGSRLTVL.

This CDR3 is CATTQEGGGEYEQYF. CDR3 DNA sequence: TGTGCCACCACCCAAGAAGGCGGGGGGGAATACGAGCAGTACTTC. The V gene is TRBV15, the J gene TRBJ2-7; 9 nucleotides agree with TRBD2. The CDR3 has 15 residues. The V gene's germline CDR1 is LNHNV and CDR2 YYDKDF (reference sequence). With V trimmed by 7 bases and J by 4 bases, 11 bases remained unmatched.

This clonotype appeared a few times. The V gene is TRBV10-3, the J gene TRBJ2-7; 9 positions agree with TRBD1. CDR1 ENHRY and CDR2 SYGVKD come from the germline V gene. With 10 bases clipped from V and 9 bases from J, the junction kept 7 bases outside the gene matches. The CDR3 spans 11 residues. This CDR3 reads CASTGGAGQYF. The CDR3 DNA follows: TGTGCCAGTACAGGGGGCGCGGGGCAGTACTTC.

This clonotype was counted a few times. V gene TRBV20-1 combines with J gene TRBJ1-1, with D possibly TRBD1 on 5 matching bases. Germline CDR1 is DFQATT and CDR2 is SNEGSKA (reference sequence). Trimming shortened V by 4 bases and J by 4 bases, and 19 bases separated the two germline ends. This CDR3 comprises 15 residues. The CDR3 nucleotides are TGCAGTGCTACACGTAGGGACTCCCTTGGCACTGAAGCTTTCTTT. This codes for CSATRRDSLGTEAFF.

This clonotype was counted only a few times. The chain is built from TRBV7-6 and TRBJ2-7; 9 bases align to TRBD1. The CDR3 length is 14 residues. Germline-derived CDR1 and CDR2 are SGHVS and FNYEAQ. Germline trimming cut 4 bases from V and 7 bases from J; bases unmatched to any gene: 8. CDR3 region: CASSYRDRAYEQYF. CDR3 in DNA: TGTGCCAGCAGCTACCGGGACAGGGCGTATGAGCAGTACTTC.

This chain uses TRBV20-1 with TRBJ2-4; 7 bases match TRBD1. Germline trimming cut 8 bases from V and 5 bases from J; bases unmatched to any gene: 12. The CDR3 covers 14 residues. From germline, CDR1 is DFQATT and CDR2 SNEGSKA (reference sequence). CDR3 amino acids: CSSFLEDRQNIQYF. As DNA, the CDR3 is TGCAGTTCTTTTTTAGAGGACAGGCAAAACATTCAGTACTTC.

The chain's CDR3 is CASLPPGTSGVSPYEQYF. The CDR3 coding sequence is TGTGCCAGCCTGCCTCCGGGGACTAGCGGGGTAAGCCCCTACGAGCAGTACTTC. The rearrangement links TRBV28 to TRBJ2-7; 13 nucleotides align to TRBD2. The CDR3 extends over 18 amino acids. Germline CDR1 and CDR2: MDHEN and SYDVKM. The ends lost 8 bases at V and 2 bases at J; junction bases unmatched: 15.

As DNA, the CDR3 is TGTGCCTGGTATCGGGGGATGAACACTGAAGCTTTCTTT. Protein product: CAWYRGMNTEAFF. This sequence joins TRBV30 and TRBJ1-1; maybe TRBD1 (5 bases). Deletions cut 5 bases from V and 0 bases from J, with 10 bases between. CDR1 GTSNPN and CDR2 SVGIG come from the germline V gene (reference sequence). This CDR3 comprises 13 residues. Combining the CDR3 with reference TRBV30 and TRBJ1-1 gives the whole variable domain SQTIHQWPATLVQPVGSPLSLECTVEGTSNPNLYWYRQAAGRGLQLLFYSVGIGQISSEVPQNLSASRPQDRQFILSSKKLLLSDSGFYLCAWYRGMNTEAFFGQGTRLTVV.

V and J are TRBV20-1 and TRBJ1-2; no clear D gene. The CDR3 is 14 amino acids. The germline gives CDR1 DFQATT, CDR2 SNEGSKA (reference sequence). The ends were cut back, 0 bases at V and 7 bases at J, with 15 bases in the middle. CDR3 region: CSARDLSYLGGYTF. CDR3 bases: TGCAGTGCTAGAGATCTTTCCTACCTGGGTGGCTACACCTTC.